The rows below give T cell receptor beta chains drawn from one sample of a study of identical twins. TCRdb fed the 5' RACE reads into MiXCR, producing one record per CDR3 protein. Altogether some 900,000 distinct CDR3 sequences are present, 12% being singletons, with the ten largest covering around 1.5%. Another study also made use of these data, one on yellow fever vaccine responses in identical twins.

The specimen sequenced was PBMCs. The origin of the receptors is a woman aged 18-29 years in good health. Both conserved end residues are part of each CDR3. D genes are given only for firm matches. Size tells how often a clone was seen (once, few, many) or the class of an expanded clone, and some rows leave it out.

TRBJ2-4,TRBV7-9,TRBD2,few,TGTGCCAGCAGCGCCCCGGGACTAAAAAACACGGACATTCAGTACTTC,CASSAPGLKNTDIQYF
TRBJ1-5,TRBV19,TRBD1,-,TGTGCCAGTAGTAGCCCGGGACAGGGGAGCAATCAGCCCCAGCATTTT,CASSSPGQGSNQPQHF
TRBJ2-7,TRBV27,TRBD1,many,TGTGCCAGCAGTCCCAGGGGGCCGAGGGAGCAGTACTTC,CASSPRGPREQYF
TRBJ2-3,TRBV5-1,-,-,TGCGCCAGCAGCATACCGACAGGCCACACAGATACGCAGTATTTT,CASSIPTGHTDTQYF
TRBJ2-1,TRBV7-9,-,few,TGTGCCAGCAGCAACCGGTCTAACAATGAGCAGTTCTTC,CASSNRSNNEQFF
TRBJ2-3,TRBV12-3/TRBV12-4,-,-,TGTGCCAGCACCAGATACGGAGATACGCAGTATTTT,CASTRYGDTQYF
TRBJ2-1,TRBV24-1,TRBD2,-,TGTGCCACCGGGACGGGGGGGCTCTACAATGAGCAGTTCTTC,CATGTGGLYNEQFF
TRBJ2-7,TRBV12-3/TRBV12-4,TRBD1,-,TGTGCCACCAAGTTTGGTACAGGGGAATTCAACGAGCAGTACTTC,CATKFGTGEFNEQYF
TRBJ2-1,TRBV6-2/TRBV6-3,TRBD2,-,TGTGCCAGCAACCGACTAGCGGGAGGACGTAAGCTCGATGAGCAGTTCTTC,CASNRLAGGRKLDEQFF
TRBJ2-5,TRBV20-1,-,-,TGCAGTGCCACGCCGGACCCCCTGGGAGGGACCCAGTACTTC,CSATPDPLGGTQYF
TRBJ1-1,TRBV5-1,TRBD1,-,TGCGCCAGCAGCTTGGCAAGGACAGGGGGTATGAACACTGAAGCTTTCTTT,CASSLARTGGMNTEAFF
TRBJ1-1,TRBV12-3/TRBV12-4,-,many,TGTGCCAGCAGTTTAGCGGCGGGGTACGAGGCTTTCTTT,CASSLAAGYEAFF
TRBJ1-2,TRBV4-1,-,few,TGCGCCAGCAGCCAAGAAAGCAGGGTGGGCGGCTACACCTTC,CASSQESRVGGYTF
TRBJ2-3,TRBV20-1,-,-,TGCAGCCTTTCCCGTCATACGCAGTATTTT,CSLSRHTQYF
TRBJ2-3,TRBV29-1,-,-,TGCAGCGTTAAACCCGGACCAGCGCGCACAGATACGCAGTATTTT,CSVKPGPARTDTQYF
TRBJ2-7,TRBV28,-,few,TGTGCCAGCAGTTTCAGACTTCTCCTTTCCTACGAGCAGTACTTC,CASSFRLLLSYEQYF
TRBJ2-1,TRBV2,TRBD2,few,TGTGCCAGCACCGACCCCATGGGCGGGAGCTCCTACAATGAGCAGTTCTTC,CASTDPMGGSSYNEQFF
TRBJ2-5,TRBV7-9,TRBD1,-,TGTGCCAGCAGCTCGGACAGGGAGGCTCGAGAGACCCAGTACTTC,CASSSDREARETQYF
TRBJ2-1,TRBV5-1,-,many,TGCGCCAGCAGCTTGGAGGGCAATGAGCAGTTCTTC,CASSLEGNEQFF
TRBJ2-5,TRBV3-1,-,-,TGTGCCGCGTATAGCTCCGGTGAGACCCAGTACTTC,CAAYSSGETQYF